This T cell receptor (beta chain) was captured in a study of T cells in Graves' hyperthyroidism and ophthalmopathy (dated by TCRdb to the late 2010s). About the study as a whole: To identify TCR V-J signatures that set the groups apart, the researchers used a discovery cohort of 100 or so patients, made up of around 40 with Graves' ophthalmopathy and about 60 with stable Graves' hyperthyroidism. In several Graves' hyperthyroidism patients, the study also compared T-cell repertoires from thyroid tissue with T-cell repertoires from blood. According to the paper, TCR Vbeta CDR3 sequencing was carried out on more than 120 peripheral blood samples, which came from 40 to 45 ophthalmopathy, 75 or so hyperthyroidism and around 17 progressor patients. After sampling, hyperthyroidism patients received methimazole starting at 30 mg daily, and ophthalmopathy patients received high-dose intravenous methylprednisolone. An independent validation cohort of some 18 hyperthyroidism patients and more than 15 patients who later progressed to ophthalmopathy tested prospective prediction of ophthalmopathy. The approximately 98 discovery patients were randomly divided into training and test sets at a 7:3 ratio. General study outcomes and caveats: Blood samples also contained most of the expanded thyroid clonotypes (frequency above 0.001), which suggests that blood repertoires may reflect thyroid immune responses. Ophthalmopathy was separated from stable hyperthyroidism by a 13 V-J signature model, with just over 85% sensitivity and roughly 84% specificity obtained in cross-validation and 80%/75% obtained in testing. In validation, the model predicted progression to ophthalmopathy with about 71% sensitivity and 72% to 75% specificity, a median of 6.5 months before onset. No statistical method was used to set the sample size in advance, and investigators knew the group allocation.

Stable Graves' hyperthyroidism was defined as no progression to ophthalmopathy during 18 months of follow-up. Hyperthyroidism patients were newly diagnosed, had a disease duration of under 2 months, and were aged 18 to 65 years. The study excluded patients with uncontrolled infections, other autoimmune diseases, pregnancy or lactation. Diagnoses relied on clinical symptoms, serum thyroxine and TRAb, thyroid ultrasound and orbital computed tomography. Total RNA was extracted using Trizol reagent, and RNA quality was assessed on an Agilent 2100 Bioanalyzer. From cysteine to phenylalanine, the CDR3 is 17 amino acids long. Only the CDR3 portion is preserved as DNA: 51 bases, with reading frame beginning at the first base. From the germline V gene (reference sequence), CDR1 is DFQATT and CDR2 is SNEGSKA. V loses 7 bases at its end and J loses 2 bases; junction bases beyond the gene matches: 14. In its sample, this clonotype was seen many times. Its antigen remains undetermined. No quality values exist for individual bases; no much larger clone is one base distant.

The TCR beta CDR3 regions were amplified from the RNA transcripts. A first-round RT-PCR of the TCR CDR3 used the HTBI primer set with the Qiagen OneStep RT-PCR kit. A second multiplex PCR round built the libraries, followed by size selection and purification. Paired-end sequencing of the libraries was performed with 100 bp reads on an Illumina HiSeq2000. In the authors' own workflow: Raw data were processed with SOAPnuke, discarding reads with adapters, uncalled bases, mean Phred below 15, or no exact constant-primer or identifier match. High-quality paired reads were merged using COPE v1.2.5, and each unique nucleotide sequence was defined as a clonotype. Clonotypes were aligned to IMGT TRBV, TRBD and TRBJ reference segments using MiTCR v1.1. Analysis was restricted to V-J combinations with a frequency above 0.0001, which covered 98% to 99.2% of repertoires. A TCS score was defined as the ratio of F50 (clonal expansion) to E x V (chaos), with BLOSUM62-based TCRdist applied between CDR3 peptides within each V-J. Welch's t-statistics and random forest reduced roughly 530 V-J features to 10 to 15, which were used in a naive Bayes classifier (R e1071). Thyroid-blood repertoire similarity was quantified with the Morisita-Horn index. TCRdb cleaned the public reads at Q25 with fastp, built clones with MiXCR and kept in-frame beta chains. Entries that share a CDR3 protein sequence are merged under the most common genes and DNA. Here the V and J calls rest on TCRdb's processing, not on the authors' analysis. For this sample the table gives about 580,000 distinct CDR3 sequences, of which 46% were detected only once. Of the sample, around 7.7% is held by the ten largest clones.

This clonotype was sampled from a woman under 30 with Graves' hyperthyroidism. Recombination connected TRBV20-1 to TRBJ1-6; the junction holds 7 bases that match TRBD1. The sample was peripheral blood or thyroid tissue (not recorded which). The DNA reads TGCAGTGTCGAAGGGACAGACATCGGAACCTATAATTCACCCCTCCACTTT. The translation is CSVEGTDIGTYNSPLHF.